These 28 T cell receptor beta chains were all obtained from the same sample, sequenced in a study of neurological immune-mediated disorders. In TCRdb, the 5' RACE reads were re-called with MiXCR into one record per CDR3 protein. This table has fewer than 55,000 distinct CDR3 sequences, 8% to 10% appearing once. Indicated time point: longitudinal time-point 1 (baseline). Input material: PBMCs. All receptors derive from a woman in her 40s in good health.

This clonotype was picked up many times. The CDR3, as DNA: TGTGCCAGCAGCGCGGGACGGGGCGTAACTGAAGCTTTCTTT. This encodes CASSAGRGVTEAFF. This sequence joins TRBV7-2 and TRBJ1-1; tentative D call: TRBD1 (5 bases). CDR3 length: 14 residues. With 5 bases removed from V and 5 bases from J, the gap between germline ends came to 15 bases. In germline, CDR1 is SGHTA, CDR2 FQGNSA.

This clonotype showed up many times. The CDR3 loop reads CASSFSVNYGYTF. CDR3 DNA: TGTGCCAGCAGTTTCTCAGTGAACTATGGCTACACCTTC. This sequence joins TRBV27 and TRBJ1-2; D remains unclear. V gave up 3 bases and J gave up 2 bases, with 7 bases separating them. CDR3 size: 13 residues. Germline V gene sequence: CDR1 MNHEY, CDR2 SMNVEV (reference sequence).

This clonotype was counted many times. The rearrangement uses TRBV6-5 and TRBJ2-1; D is ambiguous. Germline CDR1 and CDR2: MNHEY and SVGAGI. Trimming stripped 4 bases from V and 3 bases from J, with 4 bases between. CDR3 length equals 12 residues. The CDR3 sequence is CASSSYYNEQFF. DNA for the CDR3: TGTGCCAGCAGTTCCTACTACAATGAGCAGTTCTTC.

Points on this clonotype: A clone one base away is much larger, so this may be a read error. V gene TRBV20-1 combines with J gene TRBJ2-3; D remains ambiguous. The germline CDR1 and CDR2 sequences are DFQATT and SNEGSKA (reference sequence). The V end was cut by 2 bases, the J end by 2 bases, with 5 bases between. This CDR3 spans 12 amino acids. The CDR3 spells CSARPDTDTQYF. The CDR3 bases are TGCAGTGCTAGACCAGACACAGATACGCAGTATTTT.

This clonotype was detected ten times or more. The chain couples TRBV7-3 to TRBJ2-3; unclear D gene. The CDR3 runs to 15 residues. The V and J ends lost 3 bases and 0 bases respectively, with 10 bases between them. Germline-derived CDR1 and CDR2 are SGHTA and FQGTGA. As DNA, the CDR3 is TGTGCCAGCAGCTTGGTGGCCAAAAGCACAGATACGCAGTATTTT. This codes for CASSLVAKSTDTQYF. The complete variable domain, with remaining parts taken from reference TRBV7-3 and TRBJ2-3, reads GAGVSQTPSNKVTEKGKYVELRCDPISGHTALYWYRQSLGQGPEFLIYFQGTGAADDSGLPNDRFFAVRPEGSVSTLKIQRTERGDSAVYLCASSLVAKSTDTQYFGPGTRLTVL.

In its sample, this clonotype was seen many times. This chain connects TRBV7-2 to TRBJ2-5; 11 bases map to TRBD2. This CDR3 region has 14 residues. J gave up 5 bases and V 5 bases, and 4 bases lay outside the gene matches. Germline CDR1 SGHTA, CDR2 FQGNSA. CDR3 DNA: TGTGCCAGCAGCATTAGCGGGGGGGCGGAGACCCAGTACTTC. Translated: CASSISGGAETQYF.

This clonotype was counted ten times or more. This rearrangement joins TRBV10-2 to TRBJ1-1, with TRBD1 as a possible D gene (5 bases). Germline lookup yields CDR1 WSHSY and CDR2 SAAADI. CDR3 length: 16 amino acids. V shed 5 bases and J shed 4 bases, with 20 bases lying between them. Here the CDR3 reads CASSLQGGGITTEAFF. In DNA form, the CDR3 reads TGCGCCAGCAGTTTGCAGGGAGGTGGGATTACCACTGAAGCTTTCTTT.

This clonotype was picked up one time. The rearrangement uses TRBV7-8 and TRBJ1-1; a possible D gene is TRBD1 (5 bases). V was cut by 7 bases and J by 8 bases, with 17 bases left in between. There are 13 residues in the CDR3. The germline V gene encodes CDR1 SGHVS and CDR2 FQNEAQ. The CDR3 reads CASISGPTAEAFF. CDR3 DNA: TGTGCCAGCATCTCGGGGCCGACGGCCGAAGCTTTCTTT.

This clonotype was observed at least ten times. The chain links TRBV20-1 to TRBJ2-6; TRBD2 might be the D (7 bases). Germline values: CDR1 DFQATT, CDR2 SNEGSKA (reference sequence). Trimming removed 6 bases from V and 0 bases from J, with 12 bases in between. CDR3 length: 15 residues. CDR3 region: CSALRGGSGANVLTF. CDR3 DNA sequence: TGCAGTGCGCTTAGGGGGGGCTCTGGGGCCAACGTCCTGACTTTC.

This clonotype was counted many times. J is TRBJ2-3 and V is TRBV5-1; 8 bases are shared with TRBD2. This CDR3 has 15 residues. Germline V gene data show CDR1 as SGHRS and CDR2 as YFSETQ. V lost 2 bases, J lost 0 bases, and 2 bases stayed unmatched. CDR3 DNA: TGCGCCAGCAGCTTCCGGGGGGGCAGCACAGATACGCAGTATTTT. As protein: CASSFRGGSTDTQYF.

This clonotype was observed many times. V is TRBV20-1 and J is TRBJ2-6; D might be TRBD2 (6 bases). Germline values: CDR1 DFQATT, CDR2 SNEGSKA (reference sequence). V lost 0 bases and J lost 0, with 6 bases in between. This CDR3 contains 15 residues. The CDR3 is CSAREEGSGANVLTF. CDR3 DNA sequence: TGCAGTGCTAGAGAGGAGGGCTCTGGGGCCAACGTCCTGACTTTC.

This clonotype has at least ten counts. The chain couples TRBV6-6 to TRBJ1-5; D is undetermined. The germline V gene has CDR1 MNHNY and CDR2 SVGAGI (reference sequence). This CDR3 has 13 amino acids. V lost 5 bases and J 5 bases, leaving 10 bases between the germline ends. CDR3 nucleotides: TGTGCCAGCAGTGGACGGGAAGATCAGCCCCAGCATTTT. This translates into CASSGREDQPQHF.

This clonotype was recorded at least ten times. The chain employs TRBV12-3 or TRBV12-4 and TRBJ2-7, with 11 nucleotides matching TRBD2. The J segment lost 2 bases and the V segment lost 5 bases, leaving 2 bases of the junction unmatched. The CDR3 consists of 14 residues. The CDR3 protein is CASSPLAGAYEQYF. In nucleotides, the CDR3 is TGTGCCAGCAGTCCACTAGCGGGAGCCTACGAGCAGTACTTC.

The sample holds many counts of this clonotype. The chain couples TRBV6-1 to TRBJ2-1; 8 nucleotides agree with TRBD2. In germline, CDR1 is MNHNS, CDR2 SASEGT. The CDR3 has 14 residues. J was trimmed by 9 bases and V by 0 bases; bases with no gene match: 4. DNA for the CDR3: TGTGCCAGCAGTGAAGCCGGGACTAGAACTGAGCAGTTCTTC. It encodes CASSEAGTRTEQFF.

Comment on this clonotype: The limits of the CDR3 on the DNA are not certain, so only TCRdb's listed CDR3 is given. This rearrangement joins TRBV6-6 to TRBJ1-1; TRBD1 reflects the table's D call only, with no check against the DNA. The CDR3 spans 15 residues, counting both ends. Germline values: CDR1 MNHNY, CDR2 SVGAGI (reference sequence). The CDR3 reads CSSSSSTGGGSGAFF.

There are many counts of this clonotype. The chain recombines TRBV12-3 or TRBV12-4 with TRBJ1-1; possibly TRBD1 for D (5 bases). The CDR3 runs to 13 residues. V was cut by 6 bases and J by 5 bases, with 13 bases left in between. The CDR3 protein is CASRRGVRTEAFF. CDR3 nucleotide sequence: TGTGCCAGCAGAAGAGGGGTGAGGACTGAAGCTTTCTTT.

This clonotype has at least ten counts. The CDR3 region is CASSQSPPGGTDTQYF. DNA for the CDR3: TGCGCCAGCAGCCAATCCCCCCCGGGAGGCACAGATACGCAGTATTTT. V and J are TRBV4-1 and TRBJ2-3, with D perhaps matching TRBD2 (6 bases). Trimming took 2 bases from V and 1 from J, leaving 13 bases between them. Looked up from germline, CDR1 is MGHRA and CDR2 is YSYEKL. This CDR3 is 16 amino acids long.

This clonotype was counted at least ten times. The V and J genes are TRBV5-6 and TRBJ1-5; D gene uncertain. Looked up from germline, CDR1 is SGHDT and CDR2 is YYEEEE. The CDR3 sequence is 15 residues long. V was clipped by 2 bases and J by 1 base, with 10 bases between them. The CDR3 loop reads CASSLIVESNQPQHF. DNA for the CDR3: TGTGCCAGCAGCTTAATCGTTGAGAGCAATCAGCCCCAGCATTTT.

This clonotype has a count of ten or more. V usage is TRBV25-1 and J usage is TRBJ2-6, with 8 bases that match TRBD1. After removal of 1 base from V and 0 bases from J, the junction contained 11 bases not matched to a gene. CDR1 and CDR2 (germline): MGHDK, SYGVNS. The CDR3 has 20 residues. For the CDR3, the DNA is TGTGCCAGCAGTGAATCTCCCCGGCAGGGGGCGAGCTCTGGGGCCAACGTCCTGACTTTC. This encodes CASSESPRQGASSGANVLTF.

This clonotype has a count of ten or more. This chain uses TRBV5-1 with TRBJ2-7, with D perhaps TRBD2 (5 bases). This CDR3 contains 15 residues. V was shortened by 1 base and J by 0 bases, with 11 bases between the two germline ends. The germline gives CDR1 SGHRS, CDR2 YFSETQ. The CDR3 DNA reads as TGCGCCAGCAGCTTGTTCGGGGAGAGCTCCTACGAGCAGTACTTC. Encoded protein: CASSLFGESSYEQYF.

This clonotype was observed at least ten times. The gene calls are TRBV20-1 and TRBJ2-7; possibly TRBD1 or TRBD2 for D (6 bases each). The V gene's germline CDR1 is DFQATT and CDR2 SNEGSKA (reference sequence). With 0 bases removed from V and 6 bases from J, the gap between germline ends came to 24 bases. The CDR3 length is 17 residues. CDR3 sequence: CSARERGTGSMGGEQYF. The CDR3, as DNA: TGCAGTGCTAGAGAAAGGGGAACAGGGTCGATGGGAGGCGAGCAGTACTTC.

This clonotype was detected ten times or more. The chain couples TRBV6-1 to TRBJ1-2, with D perhaps matching TRBD1 (5 bases). This CDR3 comprises 12 residues. V gave up 10 bases and J gave up 2 bases, with 11 bases separating them. Germline V gene data show CDR1 as MNHNS and CDR2 as SASEGT. This CDR3 is CATLGRNYGYTF. In DNA form, the CDR3 reads TGTGCCACCCTGGGACGGAACTATGGCTACACCTTC.

This chain uses TRBV20-1 with TRBJ2-1; D ambiguous. The germline V and J ends were trimmed by 1 base and 2 bases, with 12 bases remaining between them. Germline V lookup: CDR1 DFQATT, CDR2 SNEGSKA (reference sequence). This CDR3 has 15 residues. The CDR3 DNA is TGCAGTGCTAGAGTCGCCTTCCAAGCCTACAATGAGCAGTTCTTC. Protein: CSARVAFQAYNEQFF.

The chain uses TRBV6-2 or TRBV6-3 and TRBJ1-5, with 7 bases fitting TRBD1. Germline V CDR1 and CDR2: MNHEY, SVGEGT. The V segment lost 2 bases and the J segment 4 bases; nucleotides outside the gene matches: 8. The length of the CDR3 is 16 residues. CDR3 region: CASSYARTGGNQPQHF. The CDR3 DNA reads TGTGCCAGCAGTTACGCCCGGACAGGAGGGAATCAGCCCCAGCATTTT.

Many counts were recorded for this clonotype. The genes are TRBV29-1 and TRBJ1-5; D call uncertain. V was clipped by 7 bases and J by 4 bases, with 17 bases between them. Germline lookup yields CDR1 SQVTM and CDR2 ANQGSEA. The CDR3 contains 14 residues. The DNA of the CDR3 is TGCAGCGCCACTACCAATGACCCGAATCAGCCCCAGCATTTT. Translated: CSATTNDPNQPQHF.

The chain recombines TRBV4-2 with TRBJ2-1; the D gene could be TRBD1 or TRBD2 (5 bases each). In germline, CDR1 is LGHNA, CDR2 YNFKEQ. The CDR3 runs to 15 residues. The ends were cut back, 1 base at V and 5 bases at J, with 12 bases in the middle. The CDR3 region is CASSQAATGHNEQFF. The CDR3 nucleotides are TGTGCCAGCAGCCAAGCCGCTACGGGACACAATGAGCAGTTCTTC.

This clonotype was picked up many times. CDR3 sequence (DNA): TGTGCCAGCAGCTTACATCTCATCCAGCGGGCCACAGATACGCAGTATTTT. Protein: CASSLHLIQRATDTQYF. The chain links TRBV7-9 to TRBJ2-3; D may be TRBD2 (6 bases). CDR3 length: 17 residues. The V and J ends lost 2 bases and 2 bases respectively, with 17 bases between them. Germline V lookup: CDR1 SEHNR, CDR2 FQNEAQ (reference sequence).

This clonotype was detected ten times or more. The CDR3 DNA is TGTGCCAGCAGCGTAGAACCAGGGTTGGATTCACCCCTCCACTTT. Protein product: CASSVEPGLDSPLHF. The V and J genes are TRBV9 and TRBJ1-6; tentative D call: TRBD1 (5 bases). Trimming shortened V by 0 bases and J by 8 bases, and 12 bases separated the two germline ends. Germline V gene data show CDR1 as SGDLS and CDR2 as YYNGEE. The CDR3 runs 15 residues.